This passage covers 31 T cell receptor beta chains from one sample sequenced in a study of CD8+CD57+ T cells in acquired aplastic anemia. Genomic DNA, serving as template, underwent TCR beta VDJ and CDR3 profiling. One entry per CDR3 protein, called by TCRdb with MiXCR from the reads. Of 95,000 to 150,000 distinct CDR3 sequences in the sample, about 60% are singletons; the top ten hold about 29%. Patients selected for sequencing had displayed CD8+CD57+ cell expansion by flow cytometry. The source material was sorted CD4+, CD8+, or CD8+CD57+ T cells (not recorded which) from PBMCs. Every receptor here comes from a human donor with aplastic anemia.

This chain's CDR3 is CASSSDPPETQYF. CDR3 bases: TGTGCCAGCAGTTCGGACCCCCCAGAGACCCAGTACTTC. This rearrangement joins TRBV2 to TRBJ2-5; no reliable D call. Trimming stripped 5 bases from V and 4 bases from J, with 11 bases between. In germline, CDR1 is SNHLY, CDR2 FYNNEI. The CDR3 totals 13 residues. Based on the CDR3 plus reference TRBV2 and TRBJ2-5, the full variable domain is EPEVTQTPSHQVTQMGQEVILRCVPISNHLYFYWYRQILGQKVEFLVSFYNNEISEKSEIFDDQFSVERPDGSNFTLKIRSTKLEDSAMYFCASSSDPPETQYFGPGTRLLVL.

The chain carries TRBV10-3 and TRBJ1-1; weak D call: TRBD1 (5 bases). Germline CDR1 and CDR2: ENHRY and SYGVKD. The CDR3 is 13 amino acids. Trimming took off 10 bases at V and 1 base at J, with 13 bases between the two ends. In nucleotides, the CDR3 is TGTGCCACCATTTCGGGGGAGAACACTGAAGCTTTCTTT. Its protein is CATISGENTEAFF.

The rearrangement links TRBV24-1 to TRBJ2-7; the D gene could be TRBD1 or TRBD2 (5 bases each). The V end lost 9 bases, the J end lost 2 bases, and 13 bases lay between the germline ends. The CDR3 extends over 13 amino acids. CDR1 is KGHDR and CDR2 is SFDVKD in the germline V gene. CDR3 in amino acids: CATGRDGTYEQYF. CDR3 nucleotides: TGTGCCACCGGAAGGGACGGAACCTACGAGCAGTACTTC.

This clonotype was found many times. The CDR3 loop reads CASSSGTGAGESYTF. In nucleotides, the CDR3 is TGTGCCAGCAGCTCGGGGACGGGGGCCGGGGAGAGCTACACCTTC. The rearrangement links TRBV9 to TRBJ1-2; D is possibly TRBD1 (6 bases). The germline V gene has CDR1 SGDLS and CDR2 YYNGEE. The CDR3 totals 15 residues. With 4 bases removed from V and 9 bases from J, the gap between germline ends came to 22 bases.

The CDR3 bases are TGTGCCAGCAGTATCGGGACAGAGACCCAGTACTTC. This translates into CASSIGTETQYF. This chain connects TRBV12-3 or TRBV12-4 to TRBJ2-5; D assignment may be TRBD1 or TRBD2 (5 bases each). Trimming removed 5 bases at V and 4 bases at J, with 8 bases between. CDR3 length equals 12 residues.

Written as DNA, the CDR3 is TGCGCCAGCAGTGAGACTAGCGGGAGCACAGATACGCAGTATTTT. This codes for CASSETSGSTDTQYF. The chain joins TRBV10-1 to TRBJ2-3; the match to TRBD2 covers 9 bases. This CDR3 contains 15 residues. Germline V gives CDR1 WNHNN, CDR2 SYGVQD (reference sequence). With V trimmed by 2 bases and J by 0 bases, 0 bases remained unmatched.

The CDR3 DNA reads as TGTGCCAGCAGCTACCTAGGGATGGCCAAAAACATTCAGTACTTC. Encoded protein: CASSYLGMAKNIQYF. The chain links TRBV2 to TRBJ2-4; D is ambiguous. CDR3 size: 15 residues. Trimming shortened V by 6 bases and J by 1 base, and 13 bases separated the two germline ends. The V gene's germline CDR1 is SNHLY and CDR2 FYNNEI.

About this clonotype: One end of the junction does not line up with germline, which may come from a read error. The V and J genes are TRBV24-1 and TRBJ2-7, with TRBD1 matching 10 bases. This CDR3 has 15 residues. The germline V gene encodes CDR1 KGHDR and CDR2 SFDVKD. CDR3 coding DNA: TGTGCTACCAGTGATGGGACAGGGGACGGCTACGAGCAGTACTTC. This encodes CATSDGTGDGYEQYF.

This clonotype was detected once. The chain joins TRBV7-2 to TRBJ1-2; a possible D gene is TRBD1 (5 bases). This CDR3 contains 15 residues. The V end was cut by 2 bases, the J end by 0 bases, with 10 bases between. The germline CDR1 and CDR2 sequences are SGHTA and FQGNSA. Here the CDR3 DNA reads TGTGCCAGCAGCTTAAGCATGACAGCTAACTATGGCTACACCTTC. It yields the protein CASSLSMTANYGYTF.

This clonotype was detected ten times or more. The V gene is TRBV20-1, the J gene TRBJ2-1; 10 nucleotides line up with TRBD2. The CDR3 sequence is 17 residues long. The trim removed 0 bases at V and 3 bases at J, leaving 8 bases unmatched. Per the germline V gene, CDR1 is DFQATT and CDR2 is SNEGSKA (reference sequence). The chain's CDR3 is CSARDELAGQYYNEQFF. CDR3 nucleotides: TGCAGTGCTAGAGATGAACTAGCGGGGCAATACTACAATGAGCAGTTCTTC.

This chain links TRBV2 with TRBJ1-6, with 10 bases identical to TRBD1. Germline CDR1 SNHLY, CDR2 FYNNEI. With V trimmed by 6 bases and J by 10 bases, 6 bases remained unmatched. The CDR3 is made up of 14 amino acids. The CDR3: CASSQDRGESPLHF. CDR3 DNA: TGTGCCAGCAGCCAGGACAGGGGGGAATCACCCCTCCACTTT.

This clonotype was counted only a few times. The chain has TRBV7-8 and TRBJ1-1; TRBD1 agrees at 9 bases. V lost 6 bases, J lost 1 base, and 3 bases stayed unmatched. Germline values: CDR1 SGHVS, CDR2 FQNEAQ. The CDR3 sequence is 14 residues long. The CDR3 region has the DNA TGTGCCAGCAGGCGACAGGGGGGGAACACTGAAGCTTTCTTT. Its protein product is CASRRQGGNTEAFF.

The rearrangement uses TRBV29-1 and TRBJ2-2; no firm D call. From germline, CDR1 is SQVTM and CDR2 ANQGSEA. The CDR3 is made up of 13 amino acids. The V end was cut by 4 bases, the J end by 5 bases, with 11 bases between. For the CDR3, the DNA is TGCAGCGTTGCACATGGGGTGACCGGGGAGCTGTTTTTT. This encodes CSVAHGVTGELFF.

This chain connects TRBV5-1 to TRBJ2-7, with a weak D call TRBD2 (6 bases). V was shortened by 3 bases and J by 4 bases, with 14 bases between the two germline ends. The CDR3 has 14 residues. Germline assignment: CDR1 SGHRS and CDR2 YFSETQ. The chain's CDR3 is CASSSSDGGYEQYF. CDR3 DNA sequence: TGCGCCAGCAGCTCATCGGACGGGGGATACGAGCAGTACTTC.

CDR3 nucleotides: TGTGCCATCAGTAGGGACAGGGACACCGGGGAGCTGTTTTTT. Its translation: CAISRDRDTGELFF. This chain links TRBV10-3 with TRBJ2-2; 9 nucleotides align to TRBD1. Germline values: CDR1 ENHRY, CDR2 SYGVKD. V shed 5 bases, J shed 3 bases, and the junction held 1 base outside the gene matches. The CDR3 has 14 residues.

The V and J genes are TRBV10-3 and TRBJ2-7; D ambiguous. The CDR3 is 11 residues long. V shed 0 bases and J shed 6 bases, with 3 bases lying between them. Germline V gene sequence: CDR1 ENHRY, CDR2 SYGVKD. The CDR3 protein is CAISESREQYF. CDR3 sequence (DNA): TGTGCCATCAGTGAGTCTCGCGAGCAGTACTTC.

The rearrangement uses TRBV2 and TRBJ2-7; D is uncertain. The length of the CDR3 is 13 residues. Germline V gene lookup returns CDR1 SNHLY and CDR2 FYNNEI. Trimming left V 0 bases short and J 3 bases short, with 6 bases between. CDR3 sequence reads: CASSEADVYEQYF. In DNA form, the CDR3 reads TGTGCCAGCAGTGAAGCGGACGTCTACGAGCAGTACTTC.

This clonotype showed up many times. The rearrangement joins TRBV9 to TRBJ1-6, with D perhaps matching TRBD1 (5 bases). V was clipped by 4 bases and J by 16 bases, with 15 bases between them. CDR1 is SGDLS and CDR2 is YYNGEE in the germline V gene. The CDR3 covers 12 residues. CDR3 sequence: CASSPPGDRLHF. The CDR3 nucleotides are TGTGCCAGCAGCCCCCCGGGGGACCGTCTCCACTTT.

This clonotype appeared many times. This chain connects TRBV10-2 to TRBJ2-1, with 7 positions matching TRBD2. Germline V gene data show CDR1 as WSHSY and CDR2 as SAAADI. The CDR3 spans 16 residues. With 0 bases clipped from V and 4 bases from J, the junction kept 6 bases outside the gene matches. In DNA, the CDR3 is TGCGCCAGCAGTGAGTCTCCCCTAGCGGAGTACAATGAGCAGTTCTTC. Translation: CASSESPLAEYNEQFF.

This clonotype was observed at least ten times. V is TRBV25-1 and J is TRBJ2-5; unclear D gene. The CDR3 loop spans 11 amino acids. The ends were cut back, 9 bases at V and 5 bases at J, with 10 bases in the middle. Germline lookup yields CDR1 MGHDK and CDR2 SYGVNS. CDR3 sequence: CASFLGETQYF. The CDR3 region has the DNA TGTGCCAGTTTCCTTGGGGAGACCCAGTACTTC.

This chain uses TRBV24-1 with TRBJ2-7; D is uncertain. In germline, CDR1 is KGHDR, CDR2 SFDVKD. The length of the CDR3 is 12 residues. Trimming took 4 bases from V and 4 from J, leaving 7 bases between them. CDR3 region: CATSEGRYEQYF. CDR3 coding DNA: TGTGCCACCAGTGAGGGCAGGTACGAGCAGTACTTC.

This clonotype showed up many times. The CDR3 loop reads CASSVGGVYQPQHF. The CDR3 region has the DNA TGTGCCAGCAGCGTGGGGGGGGTCTATCAGCCCCAGCATTTT. The V call is TRBV9, the J call TRBJ1-5, with D maybe TRBD1 (5 bases). Trimming removed 2 bases from V and 5 bases from J, with 11 bases in between. Per germline, CDR1 SGDLS and CDR2 YYNGEE. This CDR3 spans 14 amino acids.

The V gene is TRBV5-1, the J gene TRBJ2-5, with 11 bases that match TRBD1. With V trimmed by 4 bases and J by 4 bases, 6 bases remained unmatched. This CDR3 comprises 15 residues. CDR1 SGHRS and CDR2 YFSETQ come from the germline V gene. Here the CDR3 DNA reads TGCGCCAGCAGCACGGGACAGGGGGGAGGAGAGACCCAGTACTTC. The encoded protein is CASSTGQGGGETQYF.

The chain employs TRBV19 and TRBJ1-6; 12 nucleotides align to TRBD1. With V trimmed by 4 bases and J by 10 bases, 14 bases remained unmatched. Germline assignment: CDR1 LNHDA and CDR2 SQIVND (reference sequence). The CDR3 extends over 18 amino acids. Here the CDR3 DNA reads TGTGCCAGTAGTACCCTAGGGACAGGGGGCGGCTCTTCATCACCCCTCCACTTT. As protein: CASSTLGTGGGSSSPLHF.

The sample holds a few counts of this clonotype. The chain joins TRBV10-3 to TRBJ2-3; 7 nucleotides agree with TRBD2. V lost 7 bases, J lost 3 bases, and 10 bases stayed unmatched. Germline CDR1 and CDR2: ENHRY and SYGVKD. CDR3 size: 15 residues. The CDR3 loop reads CAIKLRRESTDTQYF. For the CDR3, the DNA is TGTGCCATCAAGTTGAGGCGGGAGTCGACAGATACGCAGTATTTT.

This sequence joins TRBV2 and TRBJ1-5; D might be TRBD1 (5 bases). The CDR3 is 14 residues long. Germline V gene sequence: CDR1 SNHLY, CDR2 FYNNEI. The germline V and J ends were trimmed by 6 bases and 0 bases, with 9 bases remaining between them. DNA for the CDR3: TGTGCCAGCAGCGGGGGGGATAGCAATCAGCCCCAGCATTTT. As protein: CASSGGDSNQPQHF. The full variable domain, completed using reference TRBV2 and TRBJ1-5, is EPEVTQTPSHQVTQMGQEVILRCVPISNHLYFYWYRQILGQKVEFLVSFYNNEISEKSEIFDDQFSVERPDGSNFTLKIRSTKLEDSAMYFCASSGGDSNQPQHFGDGTRLSIL.

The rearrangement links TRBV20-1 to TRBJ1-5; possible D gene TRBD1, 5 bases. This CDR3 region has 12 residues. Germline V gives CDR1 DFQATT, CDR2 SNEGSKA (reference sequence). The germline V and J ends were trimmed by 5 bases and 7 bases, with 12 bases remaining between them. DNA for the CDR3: TGCAGTGCTGGGCAGGGCGACCAGCCCCAGCATTTT. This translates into CSAGQGDQPQHF.

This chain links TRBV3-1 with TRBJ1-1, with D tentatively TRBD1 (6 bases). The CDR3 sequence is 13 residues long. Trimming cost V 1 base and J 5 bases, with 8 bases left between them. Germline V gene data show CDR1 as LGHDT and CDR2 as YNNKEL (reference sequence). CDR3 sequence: CASSQVGGTEAFF. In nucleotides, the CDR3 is TGTGCCAGCAGCCAAGTAGGGGGGACTGAAGCTTTCTTT.

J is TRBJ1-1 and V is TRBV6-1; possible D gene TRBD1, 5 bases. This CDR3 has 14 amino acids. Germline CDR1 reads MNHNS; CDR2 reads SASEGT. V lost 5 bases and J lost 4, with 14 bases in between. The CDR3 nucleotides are TGTGCCAGCAGTCCCTCCCTGGGGGGCACTGAAGCTTTCTTT. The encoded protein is CASSPSLGGTEAFF.

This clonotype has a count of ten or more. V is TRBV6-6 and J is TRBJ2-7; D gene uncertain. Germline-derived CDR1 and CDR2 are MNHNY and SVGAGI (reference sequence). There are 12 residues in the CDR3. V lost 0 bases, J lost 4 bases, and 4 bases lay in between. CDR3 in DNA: TGTGCCAGCAGTTACTCGATTTACGAGCAGTACTTC. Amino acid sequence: CASSYSIYEQYF.

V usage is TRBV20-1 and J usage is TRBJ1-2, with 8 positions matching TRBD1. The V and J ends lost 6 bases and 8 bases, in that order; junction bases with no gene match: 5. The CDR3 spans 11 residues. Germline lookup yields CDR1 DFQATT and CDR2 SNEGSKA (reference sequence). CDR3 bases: TGCAGTGCGAGGACAGGGTTGGGCTACACCTTC. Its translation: CSARTGLGYTF.